The source of this T cell receptor (beta chain) is a study of blood T cell repertoires in COVID-19. Germline CDR1 reads SGHDN; CDR2 reads FVKESK. There are 14 residues in the CDR3. V was pared by 4 bases and J by 5 bases, with 3 bases of the junction left unmatched. Profiling relied on immunoSEQ multiplex PCR, and the TCRdb table lists in-frame clones only, not all of them. The profile shows approximately 290,000 clones, roughly 84% of them singletons. Sequencing was done on a sample of peripheral blood. The chain recombines TRBV14 with TRBJ2-7; 12 positions agree with TRBD2. The TCR was taken from a person between 65 and 80 years old with COVID-19, enrolled during active disease. Here the CDR3 DNA reads TGTGCCAGCAGCCTACTAGCGGGAGGACACGAGCAGTACTTC. Its protein product is CASSLLAGGHEQYF.